Below are 18 T cell receptor beta chains sequenced from a single sample in a study of T-cell reconstitution after alpha-beta-depleted transplantation in children. Unique molecular identifiers were used to barcode this TCRbeta library. MiXCR, applied by TCRdb to the PCR reads, yields one record per CDR3 protein. The sample gives under 400,000 distinct CDR3 sequences, more than 20% of which show up once; roughly 11% is in the top ten. The specimen comprised PBMCs, mostly from graft donor cells, sampled 180 days after TCRalphabeta/CD19-depleted stem cell transplant. These receptors were obtained from a male patient under 18 who had a stem cell transplant for acute lymphoblastic leukemia, so the T cells may come from the graft donor.

This clonotype was counted between two and nine times. In DNA, the CDR3 is TGCGCCAGCAGCTTAGGTTCAGGGTACAATCAGCCCCAGCATTTT. Translating gives CASSLGSGYNQPQHF. The V call is TRBV5-1, the J call TRBJ1-5; the D gene is possibly TRBD1 (5 bases). The germline CDR1 and CDR2 sequences are SGHRS and YFSETQ. V lost 2 bases, J lost 3 bases, and 12 bases lay in between. The CDR3 sequence is 15 residues long.

This clonotype was seen more than once but under ten times. The chain recombines TRBV4-1 with TRBJ2-5; 9 bases line up with TRBD1. J gave up 5 bases and V 1 base, and 5 bases lay outside the gene matches. Germline V lookup: CDR1 MGHRA, CDR2 YSYEKL. The CDR3 is 15 amino acids. The CDR3 nucleotides are TGCGCCAGCAGCCAAGTGGGGACAGGGAGGGAGACCCAGTACTTC. This codes for CASSQVGTGRETQYF.

The chain has TRBV20-1 and TRBJ2-7; D is undetermined. V was cut by 7 bases and J by 4 bases, with 11 bases left in between. The CDR3 totals 11 residues. Germline V lookup: CDR1 DFQATT, CDR2 SNEGSKA (reference sequence). In DNA form, the CDR3 reads TGCAGTGTTTCAGTGGGTTACGAGCAGTACTTC. This translates into CSVSVGYEQYF.

The rearrangement joins TRBV5-1 to TRBJ1-4, with TRBD1 matching 10 bases. Looked up from germline, CDR1 is SGHRS and CDR2 is YFSETQ. The CDR3 runs 14 residues. V trimming: 5 bases; J trimming: 7 bases; junction bases outside the gene matches: 5. The CDR3, as DNA: TGCGCCAGCAGTTCCCGGACAGGGGGTGAAAAACTGTTTTTT. This encodes CASSSRTGGEKLFF.

This chain joins TRBV7-3 and TRBJ2-2, with 7 positions matching TRBD2. V lost 5 bases to trimming and J lost 6 bases; unmatched junction nucleotides: 6. This CDR3 is 14 amino acids long. Germline CDR1 and CDR2: SGHTA and FQGTGA. The CDR3: CASSRAGEPGELFF. Written as DNA, the CDR3 is TGTGCCAGCAGCCGCGCGGGGGAGCCCGGGGAGCTGTTTTTT.

This clonotype turned up a few times. The J gene is TRBJ1-4, the V gene TRBV15; no clear D gene. This CDR3 has 14 amino acids. V lost 8 bases and J 0 bases, leaving 10 bases between the germline ends. Germline V gene data show CDR1 as LNHNV and CDR2 as YYDKDF (reference sequence). CDR3 coding DNA: TGTGCCACCGCTTCGACAACAACTAATGAAAAACTGTTTTTT. This codes for CATASTTTNEKLFF.

The chain carries TRBV24-1 and TRBJ2-1; unclear D gene. V was pared by 1 base and J by 0 bases, with 9 bases between. The CDR3 is made up of 16 amino acids. Looked up from germline, CDR1 is KGHDR and CDR2 is SFDVKD. In DNA, the CDR3 is TGTGCCACCAGTGATTTTCCGGAAAGCTCCTACAATGAGCAGTTCTTC. Its protein product is CATSDFPESSYNEQFF.

The V call is TRBV6-5, the J call TRBJ2-2; D unresolved. V lost 0 bases, J lost 5 bases, and 7 bases lay in between. Germline lookup yields CDR1 MNHEY and CDR2 SVGAGI. The CDR3 has 14 residues. CDR3 amino acids: CASSYSLGTGELFF. CDR3 DNA sequence: TGTGCCAGCAGTTACTCACTGGGTACCGGGGAGCTGTTTTTT.

Notes on this clonotype: A junction boundary mismatches the germline segment, possibly from a read error. The chain carries TRBV3-1 and TRBJ2-7; TRBD2 aligns across 14 bases. The length of the CDR3 is 19 residues. From germline, CDR1 is LGHDT and CDR2 YNNKEL (reference sequence). CDR3 region: CACSRGLAGVSRESYEQYF. The DNA for the CDR3 is TGTGCCTGCAGCCGGGGACTAGCGGGAGTATCAAGGGAATCCTACGAGCAGTACTTC.

V and J are TRBV5-4 and TRBJ2-4; D could derive from TRBD1 or TRBD2 (5 bases each). CDR1 and CDR2 (germline): SGHNT, YYREEE (reference sequence). V lost 1 base to trimming and J lost 2 bases, with 10 bases between them. The CDR3 runs to 15 residues. The CDR3 region is CASSLFWGTKNIQYF. The CDR3 bases are TGTGCCAGCAGCTTGTTCTGGGGGACCAAAAACATTCAGTACTTC.

The chain carries TRBV6-5 and TRBJ1-1; no reliable D call. Deletions cut 3 bases from V and 5 bases from J, with 10 bases between. The CDR3 runs 13 residues. Germline V lookup: CDR1 MNHEY, CDR2 SVGAGI. CDR3: CASSYVGITEAFF. The CDR3 DNA reads as TGTGCCAGCAGTTATGTGGGGATTACTGAAGCTTTCTTT.

V is TRBV11-3 and J is TRBJ2-3; a weak D match, TRBD1 (6 bases). The CDR3 consists of 14 residues. The germline V gene has CDR1 SGHNT and CDR2 YENEEA. V gave up 1 base and J gave up 9 bases, with 14 bases separating them. In DNA, the CDR3 is TGTGCCAGCAGCTTAGGGGGGCGGTGGGTCACGCAGTATTTT. Protein sequence: CASSLGGRWVTQYF.

The chain employs TRBV20-1 and TRBJ1-1; weak D call: TRBD1 (5 bases). Germline V lookup: CDR1 DFQATT, CDR2 SNEGSKA (reference sequence). The CDR3 loop spans 14 amino acids. V was clipped by 0 bases and J by 5 bases, with 13 bases between them. The CDR3 loop reads CSARDHRGGTEAFF. As DNA, the CDR3 is TGCAGTGCTAGAGATCACCGCGGGGGGACTGAAGCTTTCTTT.

There are a few counts of this clonotype. The CDR3: CSVEDEIDQETQYF. The CDR3 nucleotides are TGCAGCGTTGAAGACGAGATTGACCAAGAGACCCAGTACTTC. The genes are TRBV29-1 and TRBJ2-5; D gene unclear. The CDR3 consists of 14 residues. Germline V gene lookup returns CDR1 SQVTM and CDR2 ANQGSEA. V was shortened by 0 bases and J by 0 bases, with 8 bases between the two germline ends.

This clonotype was observed a handful of times. The gene calls are TRBV6-5 and TRBJ2-3, with TRBD1 as a possible D gene (5 bases). The CDR3 has 15 amino acids. From germline, CDR1 is MNHEY and CDR2 SVGAGI. V was pared by 4 bases and J by 2 bases, with 13 bases between. In nucleotides, the CDR3 is TGTGCCAGCAGTTTTCAGGGTTTAATCACAGATACGCAGTATTTT. It is translated as CASSFQGLITDTQYF.

This clonotype was counted between two and nine times. The chain has TRBV5-1 and TRBJ2-7, with D perhaps TRBD1 (5 bases). V lost 0 bases, J lost 2 bases, and 12 bases lay in between. From germline, CDR1 is SGHRS and CDR2 YFSETQ. CDR3 length: 15 amino acids. CDR3 nucleotide sequence: TGCGCCAGCAGCTTGGTGGACACGCAAGCCTACGAGCAGTACTTC. It is translated as CASSLVDTQAYEQYF.

The chain couples TRBV6-5 to TRBJ2-3; 8 bases agree with TRBD1. From germline, CDR1 is MNHEY and CDR2 SVGAGI. CDR3 size: 16 residues. V was clipped by 4 bases and J by 1 base; unmatched bases: 7. CDR3 in DNA: TGTGCCAGCAGTTCCAGACAGGGGTATGGCACAGATACGCAGTATTTT. Its protein is CASSSRQGYGTDTQYF.

This chain joins TRBV15 and TRBJ2-1; 9 bases are a match to TRBD2. V trimming: 0 bases; J trimming: 7 bases; junction bases outside the gene matches: 7. Per germline, CDR1 LNHNV and CDR2 YYDKDF (reference sequence). This CDR3 is 16 amino acids long. CDR3: CATSRDLSGRRNEQFF. The DNA for the CDR3 is TGTGCCACCAGCAGAGATCTGAGCGGGAGGAGGAATGAGCAGTTCTTC.